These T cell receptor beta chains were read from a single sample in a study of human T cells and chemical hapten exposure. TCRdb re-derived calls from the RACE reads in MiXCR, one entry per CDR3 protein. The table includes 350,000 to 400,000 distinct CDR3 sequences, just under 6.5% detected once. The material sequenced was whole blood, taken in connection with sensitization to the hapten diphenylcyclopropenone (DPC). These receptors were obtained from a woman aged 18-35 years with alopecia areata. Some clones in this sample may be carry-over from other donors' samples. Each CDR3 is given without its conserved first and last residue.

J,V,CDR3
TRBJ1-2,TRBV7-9,ASTKQQAKTYGYT
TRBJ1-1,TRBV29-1,SVDGNTEAF
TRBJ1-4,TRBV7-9,ASSLAGQGNEKLF
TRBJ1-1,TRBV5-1,ASSPTGTVTAF
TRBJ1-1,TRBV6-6,ASRVGMNTEAF
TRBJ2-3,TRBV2,ASSVLGPDTQY
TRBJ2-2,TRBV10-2,ASSDDPMNTGELF
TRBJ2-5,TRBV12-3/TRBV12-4,ASTRGGAETQY
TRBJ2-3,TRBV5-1,ASSRTGTRGADTQY
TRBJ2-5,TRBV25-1,ASSGPGPRGY
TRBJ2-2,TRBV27,ASSSVQGIPGELF
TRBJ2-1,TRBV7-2,ASTPGGNEQF
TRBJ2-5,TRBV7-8,ASSLRIGETQY
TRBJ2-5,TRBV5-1,ASSLGQTSGTLRETQY
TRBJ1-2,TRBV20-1,SARKFRDSAIT
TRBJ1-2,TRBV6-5,ASSYPNGGFYGYT
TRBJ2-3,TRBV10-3,AISAFELGLALGADTQY
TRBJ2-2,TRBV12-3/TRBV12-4,ASRTRGGSTGELF
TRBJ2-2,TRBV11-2,ASSLSGGGAGELF
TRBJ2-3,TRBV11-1,ASRIGVGDTQY
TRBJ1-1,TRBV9,ASSVVQGGTEAF
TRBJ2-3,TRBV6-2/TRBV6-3,ASSYSSTDTQY
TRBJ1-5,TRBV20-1,SASLSAYWDTNQPQH
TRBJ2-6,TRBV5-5,ASDPGDVGANVLT
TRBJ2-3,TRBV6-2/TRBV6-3,ASSRPPWDAGTDTQY
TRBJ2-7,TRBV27,ASSLELGRGGREQY
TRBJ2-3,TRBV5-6,ASSLAIWGGRDTQY
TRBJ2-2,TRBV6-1,ASTAPANTGELF
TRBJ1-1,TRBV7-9,ASFPLRGEGAEAF
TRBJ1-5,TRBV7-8,ASSLVRGRARYSNQPQH
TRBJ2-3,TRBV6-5,ASSYSDSDTQY
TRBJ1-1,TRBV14,ASSQQPNTEAF
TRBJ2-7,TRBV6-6,ASSSRPGLAGGLYEQY
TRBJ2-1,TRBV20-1,SAHVGGSEQF
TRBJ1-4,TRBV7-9,ASSFTQGFEKLF
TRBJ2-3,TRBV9,ASSVEGTDTQY
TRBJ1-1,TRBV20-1,SAPLQGNTEAF
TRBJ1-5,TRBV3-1,ASSQTTISNQPQH
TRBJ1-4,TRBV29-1,SVRDGDEKLF
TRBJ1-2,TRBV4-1,ASSQESGRRGGYT
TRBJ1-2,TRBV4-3,ASSQDGAGDYGYT
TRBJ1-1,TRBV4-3,ASRPTGTANTEAF
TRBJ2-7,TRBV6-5,ASSPGWYEQY
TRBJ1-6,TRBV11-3,ASSSGPGSLLH
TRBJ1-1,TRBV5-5,ASSLVTVNTEAF
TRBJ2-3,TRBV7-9,ASSLTSVEADTQY
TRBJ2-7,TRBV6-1,ASGSDRGNYEQY
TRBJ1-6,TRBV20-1,SARSDGNSPLH
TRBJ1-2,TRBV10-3,AISGTGGYGYT
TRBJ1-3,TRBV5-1,ASSLGDGGTGNTIY
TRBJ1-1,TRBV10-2,ASSESGTFTEAF
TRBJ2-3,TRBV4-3,ASSQGVGRGGTDTQY
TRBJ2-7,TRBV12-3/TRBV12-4,ASSPRAYEQY
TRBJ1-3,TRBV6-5,ASSYSGQPGGNTIY
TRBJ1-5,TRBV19,ASSTDLQPQH
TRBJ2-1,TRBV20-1,SVGRPSSYNEQF
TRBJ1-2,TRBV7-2,ASSLFAANYGYT
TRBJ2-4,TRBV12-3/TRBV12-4,ASSLSGPRDIQY
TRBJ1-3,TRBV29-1,SVVFPSGNTIY
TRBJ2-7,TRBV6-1,ASSEATATGYNYEQY